The present T cell receptor beta chain was sequenced within a study of T cell repertoires in cytomegalovirus infection. One entry per CDR3 protein results from TCRdb running MiXCR on the reads. The sample contains some 270,000 distinct CDR3 sequences, about 17% of which appear only once. Whole-study results and caveats: HLA-C-restricted CMV clonotypes gave the most frequent clonotype in two of eight donors.

The CDR3 spans 16 residues. Germline assignment: CDR1 MDHEN and CDR2 SYDVKM. Trimming removed 3 bases from V and 0 bases from J, with 11 bases in between. This clonotype was counted many times. Its antigen is undetermined. Material for sequencing was CD8+ T cells from PBMCs. The receptor's source is a human donor in good health (CMV status not recorded). Some clones in this sample may be carry-over from other donors' samples. The J gene is TRBJ1-4, the V gene TRBV28; no firm D call. The CDR3 region is CASSLRRTTTNEKLFF. CDR3 DNA sequence: TGTGCCAGCAGTTTGCGACGGACTACAACTAATGAAAAACTGTTTTTT.